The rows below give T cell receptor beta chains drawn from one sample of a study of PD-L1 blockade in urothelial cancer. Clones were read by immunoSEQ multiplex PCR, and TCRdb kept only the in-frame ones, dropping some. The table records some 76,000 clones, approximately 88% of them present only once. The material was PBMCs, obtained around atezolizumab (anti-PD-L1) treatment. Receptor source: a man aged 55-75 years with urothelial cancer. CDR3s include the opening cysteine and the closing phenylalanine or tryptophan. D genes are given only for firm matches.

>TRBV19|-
CASSNIAYSYEQYF
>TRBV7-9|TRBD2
CASRRETSGETQYF
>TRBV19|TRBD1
CATRQGAQISEAFF
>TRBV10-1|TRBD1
CASSDGQGYEQYF
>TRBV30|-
CAWSVGLASTDTQYF
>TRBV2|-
CASSGDGNTIYF
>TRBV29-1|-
CSADGQYGEAFF
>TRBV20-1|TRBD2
CSAGGANEQFF
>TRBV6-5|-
CASSQRTGELFF
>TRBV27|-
CASSPKTVTLYNEQFF
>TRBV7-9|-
CASSLAQGMNTEAFF
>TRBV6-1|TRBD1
CASREDRGLEKLFF
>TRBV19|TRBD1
CASSLGPWTGYERETQYF
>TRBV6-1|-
CASSDGGFGPEAFF
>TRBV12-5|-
CASGLAGVISEAFF
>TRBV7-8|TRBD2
CASSLAGGRTYEQYF
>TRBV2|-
CASRSEVSYEQYF
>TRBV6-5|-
CASSRRRRDTEAFF
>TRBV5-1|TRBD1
CASSNGTAKYGYTF
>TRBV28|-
CASSRRQGLRTEAFF
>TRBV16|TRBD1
CASSPITGTAYEQYF
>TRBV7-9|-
CASSLESNSNYGYTF
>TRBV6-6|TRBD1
CASSSPQGAKEKLFF
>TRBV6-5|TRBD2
CASSLISGRLEQFF
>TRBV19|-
CASSIGAGRAYTF
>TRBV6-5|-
CASSYRGSSANQPQHF